The 32 T cell receptor beta chains below were found in one sample sequenced in a study of CD8 T cells in ankylosing spondylitis. Using its own MiXCR run on the 5' RACE reads, TCRdb lists one record per CDR3 protein. The table includes under 300,000 distinct CDR3 sequences, 15% to 20% detected once. The sequenced sample consisted of blood, either unsorted or a sorted T cell fraction (not recorded which). All receptors derive from a male donor with ankylosing spondylitis or in good health (not recorded which).

This chain links TRBV12-2 with TRBJ2-7; the D call of TRBD1 is as the table states it, not checked on the DNA. TRBV12-2 counts as a pseudogene. CDR3 length: 14 amino acids. The DNA of the CDR3 is TGTGCAAGTCGCCCCATTGGGACACCTTACGAGCAGTACTTC. Translating gives CASRPIGTPYEQYF.

The rearrangement uses TRBV20-1 and TRBJ2-1, with TRBD2 matching over 8 bases. Germline CDR1 and CDR2: DFQATT and SNEGSKA (reference sequence). V shed 2 bases, J shed 6 bases, and the junction held 6 bases outside the gene matches. The CDR3 spans 14 residues. The CDR3 nucleotides are TGCAGTGCTAGAAGTCGGCGGGAGGCCAATGAGCAGTTCTTC. Its protein is CSARSRREANEQFF.

This clonotype occurred a few times. The rearrangement links TRBV5-6 to TRBJ2-1, with D possibly TRBD1 on 5 matching bases. Germline assignment: CDR1 SGHDT and CDR2 YYEEEE. The CDR3 sequence is 15 residues long. V was shortened by 4 bases and J by 5 bases, with 16 bases between the two germline ends. The DNA for the CDR3 is TGTGCCAGCAGCGCCCGGACATTCCATAACAATGAGCAGTTCTTC. Its translation is CASSARTFHNNEQFF.

This clonotype was picked up a small number of times. The genes are TRBV7-9 and TRBJ2-5; no definite D call. There are 15 residues in the CDR3. V lost 5 bases and J 0 bases, leaving 13 bases between the germline ends. The germline V gene has CDR1 SEHNR and CDR2 FQNEAQ (reference sequence). CDR3 loop: CASSLSSTDQETQYF. The CDR3 nucleotides are TGTGCCAGCAGCCTGTCCTCGACGGACCAAGAGACCCAGTACTTC.

This clonotype turned up a few times. Here the CDR3 reads CATSSVRGNEQYF. Written as DNA, the CDR3 is TGTGCCACTTCATCAGTTCGGGGAAACGAGCAGTACTTC. The gene calls are TRBV6-1 and TRBJ2-7; possible D gene TRBD2, 5 bases. Germline CDR1 MNHNS, CDR2 SASEGT. This CDR3 has 13 residues. V lost 10 bases and J 5 bases, leaving 18 bases between the germline ends.

This clonotype occurred a few times. This chain joins TRBV29-1 and TRBJ2-5, with 7 bases aligning to TRBD1. CDR1 and CDR2 (germline): SQVTM, ANQGSEA. V lost 1 base to trimming and J lost 5 bases; unmatched junction nucleotides: 7. CDR3 length equals 14 residues. DNA of the CDR3: TGCAGCGTTGAAGTTGGAACAGGGGTGGAGACCCAGTACTTC. Translation gives CSVEVGTGVETQYF.

V gene TRBV10-3 combines with J gene TRBJ2-7, with a tentative D call TRBD2 (5 bases). The germline V gene encodes CDR1 ENHRY and CDR2 SYGVKD. Deletions cut 10 bases from V and 2 bases from J, with 12 bases between. The CDR3 totals 12 residues. DNA of the CDR3: TGTGCCACCGGCGCGGAGGCCTACGAGCAGTACTTC. Encoded protein: CATGAEAYEQYF.

This clonotype has just a few counts. V is TRBV20-1 and J is TRBJ2-7; 13 nucleotides match TRBD2. The CDR3 sequence is 15 residues long. V was clipped by 0 bases and J by 3 bases; unmatched bases: 2. Germline V gene sequence: CDR1 DFQATT, CDR2 SNEGSKA (reference sequence). CDR3 in amino acids: CSARDRTSGGYEQYF. In DNA, the CDR3 is TGCAGTGCTAGAGACCGGACTAGCGGGGGCTACGAGCAGTACTTC.

Here the CDR3 DNA reads TGTGCCAGCAGTGGACAGTCGAACACTGAAGCTTTCTTT. It codes for CASSGQSNTEAFF. The rearrangement joins TRBV6-1 to TRBJ1-1, with D perhaps TRBD1 (5 bases). The CDR3 extends over 13 amino acids. With 4 bases removed from V and 1 base from J, the gap between germline ends came to 7 bases. Germline values: CDR1 MNHNS, CDR2 SASEGT.

This clonotype showed up just a few times. The V and J genes are TRBV4-3 and TRBJ2-3; 9 positions match TRBD2. V was pared by 0 bases and J by 6 bases, with 13 bases of the junction left unmatched. This CDR3 comprises 18 residues. CDR1 is LGHNA and CDR2 is YSLEER in the germline V gene. This chain's CDR3 is CASSQDLVLAGATDTQYF. The CDR3 DNA sequence: TGCGCCAGCAGCCAAGATTTGGTACTAGCGGGCGCGACGGATACGCAGTATTTT.

This clonotype has more than one count but fewer than ten. J is TRBJ2-3 and V is TRBV29-1; D is unresolved. The V end was cut by 6 bases, the J end by 1 base, with 14 bases between. The CDR3 consists of 14 residues. Germline V gene lookup returns CDR1 SQVTM and CDR2 ANQGSEA. The chain's CDR3 is CSVSPPDGTDTQYF. The DNA for the CDR3 is TGCAGCGTGTCTCCGCCAGATGGCACAGATACGCAGTATTTT.

This chain uses TRBV14 with TRBJ2-7; D remains ambiguous. The CDR3 covers 14 residues. Per germline, CDR1 SGHDN and CDR2 FVKESK. Trimming took off 0 bases at V and 7 bases at J, with 13 bases between the two ends. The CDR3: CASSQELEIEEQYF. CDR3 nucleotide sequence: TGTGCCAGCAGCCAAGAATTAGAGATCGAGGAGCAGTACTTC.

This chain uses TRBV9 with TRBJ2-5; 10 nucleotides align to TRBD2. The CDR3 has 18 amino acids. CDR1 and CDR2 (germline): SGDLS, YYNGEE. The ends lost 4 bases at V and 5 bases at J; junction bases unmatched: 17. As DNA, the CDR3 is TGTGCCAGCAGCAACGGGGGGCTAGCGGGAGTAGATGGGGAGACCCAGTACTTC. This codes for CASSNGGLAGVDGETQYF. The variable domain in full, with the rest retrieved from reference TRBV9 and TRBJ2-5, is DSGVTQTPKHLITATGQRVTLRCSPRSGDLSVYWYQQSLDQGLQFLIQYYNGEERAKGNILERFSAQQFPDLHSELNLSSLELGDSALYFCASSNGGLAGVDGETQYFGPGTRLLVL.

In nucleotides, the CDR3 is TGTGCCAGCAGTCCGGGACTAGCTATCAATGAGCAGTTCTTC. This translates into CASSPGLAINEQFF. This chain connects TRBV12-3 or TRBV12-4 to TRBJ2-1; 9 bases match TRBD2. V trimming: 5 bases; J trimming: 6 bases; junction bases outside the gene matches: 5. The CDR3 has 14 amino acids.

The DNA of the CDR3 is TGTGCCAGCAGCAGAACCGGGACTAGCGGGACAGAGCAGTACTTC. The encoded protein is CASSRTGTSGTEQYF. This chain joins TRBV7-2 and TRBJ2-7; 13 nucleotides align to TRBD2. Per the germline V gene, CDR1 is SGHTA and CDR2 is FQGNSA. The CDR3 extends over 15 amino acids. Trimming at V came to 5 bases and at J to 7 bases, leaving 8 bases not matched to a gene.

The sample holds a few counts of this clonotype. The DNA is omitted, as the CDR3 cannot be located on it reliably, and the CDR3 follows TCRdb's listing. The chain uses TRBV21-1 and TRBJ2-7; TRBD1, as called in the table, went unchecked against the DNA. TRBV21-1 is described as a pseudogene. A total of 17 residues make up the CDR3, ends included. The CDR3 here is CASSKVGRGAALREQYF.

The chain combines TRBV12-3 or TRBV12-4 with TRBJ2-3, with 9 bases matching TRBD1. V shed 6 bases, J shed 0 bases, and the junction held 7 bases outside the gene matches. This CDR3 spans 16 amino acids. This chain's CDR3 is CASSPGTGSSTDTQYF. The CDR3 region has the DNA TGTGCCAGCAGCCCCGGGACAGGGTCTAGCACAGATACGCAGTATTTT.

The V and J genes are TRBV6-1 and TRBJ1-4, with D perhaps matching TRBD1 (5 bases). Germline loops: CDR1 MNHNS, CDR2 SASEGT. This CDR3 is 12 amino acids long. Trimming removed 6 bases from V and 5 bases from J, with 7 bases in between. DNA of the CDR3: TGTGCCAGCAGGGGGCTGAATGAAAAACTGTTTTTT. Residues: CASRGLNEKLFF.

This clonotype was seen at least ten times. The genes are TRBV20-1 and TRBJ2-7; 9 bases map to TRBD2. The junction had 4 bases not matched to a gene; V was cut back by 7 bases and J by 0 bases. This CDR3 has 13 amino acids. CDR1 and CDR2 (germline): DFQATT, SNEGSKA (reference sequence). CDR3 region: CSGHSGSSYEQYF. In DNA form, the CDR3 reads TGCAGTGGTCATAGCGGGAGCTCCTACGAGCAGTACTTC.

The J gene is TRBJ2-1, the V gene TRBV4-3; a weak D match, TRBD2 (6 bases). The CDR3 extends over 15 amino acids. Trimming shortened V by 0 bases and J by 9 bases, and 15 bases separated the two germline ends. CDR1 and CDR2 from the germline V gene are LGHNA and YSLEER. The CDR3 sequence is CASSQDRGELGEQFF. The CDR3 coding sequence is TGCGCCAGCAGCCAAGATCGCGGGGAGCTGGGTGAGCAGTTCTTC.

This clonotype was observed a few times. The rearrangement joins TRBV7-8 to TRBJ2-7; the match to TRBD2 covers 7 bases. CDR1 SGHVS and CDR2 FQNEAQ come from the germline V gene. The CDR3 is 17 amino acids. Germline trimming cut 0 bases from V and 0 bases from J; bases unmatched to any gene: 8. CDR3 amino acids: CASSLALSGFSSYEQYF. CDR3 nucleotide sequence: TGTGCCAGCAGCTTAGCCCTTAGCGGGTTCAGCTCCTACGAGCAGTACTTC.

This clonotype was recorded at least ten times. The J gene is TRBJ2-1, the V gene TRBV15, with 7 bases fitting TRBD1. The J segment lost 7 bases and the V segment lost 3 bases, leaving 6 bases of the junction unmatched. There are 14 residues in the CDR3. Germline V gene sequence: CDR1 LNHNV, CDR2 YYDKDF (reference sequence). The CDR3 bases are TGTGCCACCAGCAGGGATTTACAGGGGAATGAGCAGTTCTTC. Translated, it gives CATSRDLQGNEQFF. The variable domain in full, completed from reference TRBV15 and TRBJ2-1, reads DAMVIQNPRYQVTQFGKPVTLSCSQTLNHNVMYWYQQKSSQAPKLLFHYYDKDFNNEADTPDNFQSRRPNTSFCFLDIRSPGLGDTAMYLCATSRDLQGNEQFFGPGTRLTVL.

This clonotype was found a few times. The V gene is TRBV6-1, the J gene TRBJ2-3; weak D call: TRBD2 (5 bases). The CDR3 loop spans 16 amino acids. V lost 8 bases and J 6 bases, leaving 24 bases between the germline ends. CDR1 is MNHNS and CDR2 is SASEGT in the germline V gene. The CDR3 is CASALLGSSAGDTQYF. CDR3 in DNA: TGTGCCAGCGCCCTTCTCGGATCCAGCGCGGGCGATACGCAGTATTTT.

In its sample, this clonotype was seen a few times. The chain carries TRBV20-1 and TRBJ2-3; 8 bases line up with TRBD2. This CDR3 is built from 14 residues. V lost 0 bases and J lost 5; bases outside the gene matches: 4. CDR1 DFQATT and CDR2 SNEGSKA come from the germline V gene (reference sequence). Written as DNA, the CDR3 is TGCAGTGCTAGAGACCGGCGGGAGGAAGATACGCAGTATTTT. Translating gives CSARDRREEDTQYF.

The chain carries TRBV12-3 or TRBV12-4 and TRBJ2-6; D not certain. V gave up 6 bases and J gave up 3 bases, with 9 bases separating them. The length of the CDR3 is 14 residues. The CDR3 bases are TGTGCCAGCAGCAACAGTTATGGGGCCAACGTCCTGACTTTC. Translated, it gives CASSNSYGANVLTF.

This clonotype was counted a few times. V gene TRBV5-6 combines with J gene TRBJ2-5; 10 bases fit TRBD2. Trimming removed 2 bases from V and 2 bases from J; junction bases left unmatched: 6. Germline V gene sequence: CDR1 SGHDT, CDR2 YYEEEE. The CDR3 contains 16 residues. DNA of the CDR3: TGTGCCAGCAGCTTTCCCACTAGCGGGGTTCAAGAGACCCAGTACTTC. Translated, it gives CASSFPTSGVQETQYF.

This clonotype was detected only a few times. The chain uses TRBV12-3 or TRBV12-4 and TRBJ1-2, with a tentative D call TRBD1 (5 bases). CDR3 length: 18 residues. Trimming took 1 base from V and 4 from J, leaving 22 bases between them. CDR3 region: CASSLDSREEPIPYGYTF. The CDR3 region has the DNA TGTGCCAGCAGTTTAGATAGCAGGGAAGAACCCATCCCCTATGGCTACACCTTC.

This clonotype was seen only a few times. The chain uses TRBV5-1 and TRBJ2-2, with D possibly called TRBD1 or TRBD2 (5 bases each). The germline V gene has CDR1 SGHRS and CDR2 YFSETQ. V was cut by 4 bases and J by 4 bases, with 23 bases left in between. CDR3 length: 18 residues. The chain's CDR3 is CASSPTFGGASLTGELFF. In DNA, the CDR3 is TGCGCCAGCAGCCCCACCTTTGGGGGAGCCTCCCTCACCGGGGAGCTGTTTTTT. Supplemented by reference TRBV5-1 and TRBJ2-2, the full variable domain reads KAGVTQTPRYLIKTRGQQVTLSCSPISGHRSVSWYQQTPGQGLQFLFEYFSETQRNKGNFPGRFSGRQFSNSRSEMNVSTLELGDSALYLCASSPTFGGASLTGELFFGEGSRLTVL.

The rearrangement uses TRBV24-1 and TRBJ2-3; 7 bases agree with TRBD1. CDR3 length: 16 amino acids. Losses at the gene ends were 3 bases for V and 0 bases for J; bases not matched to a gene: 5. Germline V lookup: CDR1 KGHDR, CDR2 SFDVKD. This chain's CDR3 is CATSDPRGMSTDTQYF. The CDR3 nucleotides read TGTGCCACCAGTGATCCCAGGGGGATGAGCACAGATACGCAGTATTTT.

The V and J genes are TRBV6-1 and TRBJ2-1; 10 bases are shared with TRBD2. After removal of 6 bases from V and 3 bases from J, the junction contained 8 bases not matched to a gene. From germline, CDR1 is MNHNS and CDR2 SASEGT. The CDR3 is 16 residues long. In DNA form, the CDR3 reads TGTGCCAGCAGCCTAGGGACTAGCGTTCACTACAATGAGCAGTTCTTC. It yields the protein CASSLGTSVHYNEQFF.

This clonotype was seen more than once but under ten times. The V call is TRBV7-9, the J call TRBJ2-7, with D unresolved. Germline values: CDR1 SEHNR, CDR2 FQNEAQ (reference sequence). Trimming removed 5 bases at V and 6 bases at J, with 14 bases between. The CDR3 is 13 residues long. The CDR3 is CASSPSIEVEQYF. In DNA, the CDR3 is TGTGCCAGCAGCCCGTCCATCGAGGTCGAGCAGTACTTC.

In DNA form, the CDR3 reads TGCGCCAGCAGCCAAGATGAGGGGGCCGGGCAGCCCCAGCATTTT. This gives the protein CASSQDEGAGQPQHF. The genes are TRBV4-3 and TRBJ1-5; 7 bases are shared with TRBD1. The germline V gene encodes CDR1 LGHNA and CDR2 YSLEER. The CDR3 is 15 amino acids. V shed 0 bases, J shed 7 bases, and the junction held 6 bases outside the gene matches.